Below are 28 T cell receptor beta chains sequenced from a single sample in a study of metastatic and nonmetastatic thyroid tumors. Patients underwent thyroid surgery, and none had received any treatment before it. TCRdb reassembled clones from the PCR reads with MiXCR. Among about 15,000 clones, 27% were seen once, and the ten largest hold less than 15%. Sequences were obtained from adjacent normal tissue. Receptor source: a female donor with papillary thyroid cancer or a benign thyroid nodule (not recorded which). Some clones in this sample may be carry-over from other donors' samples.

This clone has a handful of counts. The V gene is TRBV7-2, the J gene TRBJ1-1; D is possibly TRBD1 (6 bases). CDR1 and CDR2 from the germline V gene are SGHTA and FQGNSA. This CDR3 contains 15 residues. Trimming removed 2 bases at V and 4 bases at J, with 14 bases between. Written as DNA, the CDR3 is TGTGCCAGCAGCTTATTAGCCGGGACACCCACTGAAGCTTTCTTT. Encoded protein: CASSLLAGTPTEAFF.

In its sample, this clone was seen a few times. The chain combines TRBV6-1 with TRBJ1-2; possibly TRBD1 for D (5 bases). The germline gives CDR1 MNHNS, CDR2 SASEGT. The CDR3 spans 12 residues. The V and J ends lost 11 bases and 7 bases respectively, with 17 bases between them. CDR3 DNA sequence: TGTGCCGGAGGGGAGGGTTTTGGTGGCTACACCTTC. Translated: CAGGEGFGGYTF.

The rearrangement links TRBV6-1 to TRBJ1-2; 7 bases align to TRBD1. The V and J ends lost 7 bases and 6 bases, in that order; junction bases with no gene match: 5. CDR1 is MNHNS and CDR2 is SASEGT in the germline V gene. The CDR3 length is 12 residues. DNA for the CDR3: TGTGCCAGCACTACAGGGGTTGATGGCTACACCTTC. Translating it yields CASTTGVDGYTF.

Many counts were recorded for this clone. The gene calls are TRBV5-4 and TRBJ2-7; TRBD1 matches 7 bases. The germline gives CDR1 SGHNT, CDR2 YYREEE (reference sequence). J was trimmed by 6 bases and V by 0 bases; bases with no gene match: 6. The CDR3 extends over 14 amino acids. CDR3 amino acids: CASSLDRGASEQYF. CDR3 DNA: TGTGCCAGCAGCTTGGACAGGGGCGCGTCCGAGCAGTACTTC.

As DNA, the CDR3 is TGTGCCTGCAACTTCCCCACAGATACGCAGTATTTT. This codes for CACNFPTDTQYF. The rearrangement joins TRBV6-2 or TRBV6-3 to TRBJ2-3; D is ambiguous. Germline assignment: CDR1 MNHEY and CDR2 SVGEGT. The length of the CDR3 is 12 residues. Trimming cost V 11 bases and J 2 bases, with 11 bases left between them.

This clone was counted a few times. The chain joins TRBV28 to TRBJ2-6, with D hard to call. This CDR3 contains 18 residues. Germline loops: CDR1 MDHEN, CDR2 SYDVKM. Trimming pared 6 bases from V and 2 bases from J, leaving 20 bases between. CDR3 residues: CASSLRTLLLPGANVLTF. The CDR3 nucleotides are TGTGCCAGCAGCCTCAGGACGCTCCTCTTACCTGGGGCCAACGTCCTGACTTTC.

The V gene is TRBV20-1, the J gene TRBJ2-3, with 10 bases identical to TRBD2. Trimming at V came to 0 bases and at J to 8 bases, leaving 11 bases not matched to a gene. This CDR3 has 16 amino acids. Per germline, CDR1 DFQATT and CDR2 SNEGSKA (reference sequence). The CDR3 nucleotides are TGCAGTGCTAGAGATTTTGGGCTAGCGGGAGTTGGTACGCAGTATTTT. Its translation is CSARDFGLAGVGTQYF.

This clone occurred a few times. V is TRBV6-2 or TRBV6-3 and J is TRBJ2-1; 9 positions match TRBD2. Per germline, CDR1 MNHEY and CDR2 SVGEGT. The V gene end was trimmed by 2 bases and the J gene end by 2 bases; junction bases not matched to a gene: 1. This CDR3 contains 15 residues. For the CDR3, the DNA is TGTGCCAGCAGTTACGGCGGGAGGGCCTACAATGAGCAGTTCTTC. This sequence encodes CASSYGGRAYNEQFF.

This CDR3 is CAWSGQGFGYTF. CDR3 nucleotides: TGTGCCTGGAGTGGACAGGGTTTTGGCTACACCTTC. V usage is TRBV30 and J usage is TRBJ1-2, with 7 bases that match TRBD1. V lost 1 base to trimming and J lost 7 bases; unmatched junction nucleotides: 3. Germline V gives CDR1 GTSNPN, CDR2 SVGIG (reference sequence). There are 12 residues in the CDR3. Complete variable domain (other parts from reference TRBV30 and TRBJ1-2): SQTIHQWPATLVQPVGSPLSLECTVEGTSNPNLYWYRQAAGRGLQLLFYSVGIGQISSEVPQNLSASRPQDRQFILSSKKLLLSDSGFYLCAWSGQGFGYTFGSGTRLTVV.

In this sample, this clone is medium-sized (0.01 to 0.1%). CDR3 bases: TGTGCCAGTAGTATGCGCCTAGCGGGAGCAGGGGAGCAGTACTTC. It translates to CASSMRLAGAGEQYF. The chain links TRBV19 to TRBJ2-7; TRBD2 matches 10 bases. V shed 3 bases and J 7 bases; nucleotides not matched to a gene: 9. The CDR3 covers 15 residues. Germline V gene lookup returns CDR1 LNHDA and CDR2 SQIVND (reference sequence).

This clone has more than one count but fewer than ten. V and J are TRBV28 and TRBJ1-2; weak D call: TRBD1 (6 bases). The CDR3 runs to 13 residues. The V and J ends lost 7 bases and 4 bases respectively, with 13 bases between them. From germline, CDR1 is MDHEN and CDR2 SYDVKM. CDR3 sequence reads: CASTETGSYGYTF. CDR3 DNA: TGTGCCAGCACCGAAACAGGGAGCTATGGCTACACCTTC.

The chain combines TRBV7-2 with TRBJ2-7; perhaps TRBD1 as D (6 bases). CDR1 SGHTA and CDR2 FQGNSA come from the germline V gene. The ends were cut back, 4 bases at V and 6 bases at J, with 10 bases in the middle. The CDR3 runs 12 residues. For the CDR3, the DNA is TGTGCCAGCAGCTCACAGGGTTTCGAGCAGTACTTC. Residues: CASSSQGFEQYF.

The table lists this clone with many counts. The CDR3 nucleotides are TGTGCCAGCAGTGATTCCAGGCTTGATTCGACCTACGAGCAGTACTTC. It encodes CASSDSRLDSTYEQYF. The gene calls are TRBV6-1 and TRBJ2-7; D is ambiguous. The CDR3 runs 16 residues. The germline gives CDR1 MNHNS, CDR2 SASEGT. Trimming removed 3 bases from V and 2 bases from J, with 17 bases in between.

This clone was counted only a few times. The rearrangement uses TRBV19 and TRBJ2-2; 13 bases align to TRBD2. Germline V lookup: CDR1 LNHDA, CDR2 SQIVND (reference sequence). The junction had 6 bases not matched to a gene; V was cut back by 7 bases and J by 7 bases. The CDR3 is made up of 15 amino acids. The CDR3 spells CASTRLAGGNGELFF. CDR3 nucleotides: TGTGCCAGTACCAGACTAGCGGGAGGTAACGGGGAGCTGTTTTTT.

The V call is TRBV11-3, the J call TRBJ2-1; D unclear. Trimming took 2 bases from V and 2 from J, leaving 4 bases between them. The CDR3 sequence is 13 residues long. CDR1 is SGHNT and CDR2 is YENEEA in the germline V gene. The CDR3 sequence is CASSLNAYNEQFF. Written as DNA, the CDR3 is TGTGCCAGCAGCTTAAACGCCTACAATGAGCAGTTCTTC.

This clone was observed a handful of times. The chain is built from TRBV20-1 and TRBJ2-7; D is perhaps TRBD2 (6 bases). The V end was cut by 4 bases, the J end by 2 bases, with 21 bases between. CDR1 is DFQATT, CDR2 SNEGSKA, per germline (reference sequence). The CDR3 has 16 residues. The CDR3 loop reads CSAKSPPPSDTYEQYF. The CDR3 DNA reads TGCAGTGCTAAATCACCTCCGCCTAGCGATACCTACGAGCAGTACTTC.

The V gene is TRBV20-1, the J gene TRBJ2-1; D is possibly TRBD2 (5 bases). Germline CDR1 is DFQATT and CDR2 is SNEGSKA (reference sequence). This CDR3 comprises 15 residues. V lost 0 bases, J lost 2 bases, and 11 bases lay in between. CDR3 in amino acids: CSARDLRRAYNEQFF. The CDR3 DNA reads TGCAGTGCTAGAGATCTGAGGCGGGCCTACAATGAGCAGTTCTTC.

The chain couples TRBV5-1 to TRBJ2-7, with D hard to call. Trimming shortened V by 0 bases and J by 4 bases, and 11 bases separated the two germline ends. The CDR3 runs to 14 residues. Germline V gene data show CDR1 as SGHRS and CDR2 as YFSETQ. CDR3 nucleotide sequence: TGCGCCAGCAGCTTGGACCAGCGTTGGTACGAGCAGTACTTC. Translated, it gives CASSLDQRWYEQYF.

Here the CDR3 reads CASSGTTANTEAFF. CDR3 bases: TGTGCCAGCAGTGGGACTACAGCGAACACTGAAGCTTTCTTT. This chain links TRBV2 with TRBJ1-1; unclear D gene. Trimming left V 4 bases short and J 1 base short, with 10 bases between. The CDR3 length is 14 residues. CDR1 SNHLY and CDR2 FYNNEI come from the germline V gene.

This clone is labeled as medium-sized. The chain recombines TRBV7-8 with TRBJ2-3; perhaps TRBD1 as D (6 bases). V lost 1 base to trimming and J lost 5 bases, with 10 bases between them. The V gene's germline CDR1 is SGHVS and CDR2 FQNEAQ. This CDR3 has 14 residues. CDR3 nucleotides: TGTGCCAGCAGCTTAGGGGGACAAGTAGATACGCAGTATTTT. Its protein product is CASSLGGQVDTQYF. Together with reference TRBV7-8 and TRBJ2-3, the CDR3 gives the full variable domain: GAGVSQSPRYKVAKRGQDVALRCDPISGHVSLFWYQQALGQGPEFLTYFQNEAQLDKSGLPSDRFFAERPEGSVSTLKIQRTQQEDSAVYLCASSLGGQVDTQYFGPGTRLTVL.

This chain joins TRBV5-1 and TRBJ2-2; the D is unclear. Germline CDR1 SGHRS, CDR2 YFSETQ. V gave up 6 bases and J gave up 8 bases, with 14 bases separating them. The CDR3 spans 13 residues. This CDR3 reads CASNPESFGELFF. The CDR3 nucleotides are TGCGCCAGCAACCCTGAATCTTTTGGGGAGCTGTTTTTT.

A word on this clone: One end of the junction is discordant with germline, which a read error may explain. The chain is built from TRBV12-3 or TRBV12-4 and TRBJ2-3; possibly TRBD2 for D (5 bases). CDR3 length: 15 residues. CDR3 bases: TGTGCCAGCAGTTTAGGACTGGCTAGCACATATACGCAGTATTTT. Encoded protein: CASSLGLASTYTQYF.

The V call is TRBV10-2, the J call TRBJ2-7, with 8 bases matching TRBD2. This CDR3 contains 13 residues. With 9 bases clipped from V and 3 bases from J, the junction kept 7 bases outside the gene matches. Germline V gives CDR1 WSHSY, CDR2 SAAADI. CDR3 protein: CASRAGGLYEQYF. The CDR3 DNA follows: TGCGCCAGTCGGGCGGGAGGACTCTACGAGCAGTACTTC.

This clone was picked up a small number of times. J is TRBJ1-5 and V is TRBV6-2 or TRBV6-3; D gene ambiguous. The CDR3 spans 13 residues. Trimming stripped 6 bases from V and 9 bases from J, with 15 bases between. The V gene's germline CDR1 is MNHEY and CDR2 SVGEGT. The CDR3 reads CASSPPAGRPQHF. CDR3 DNA sequence: TGTGCCAGCAGCCCACCGGCAGGCAGGCCCCAGCATTTT.

V is TRBV28 and J is TRBJ2-7; 8 bases are a match to TRBD1. J lost 6 bases, V lost 4 bases, and 5 bases had no gene match. The CDR3 is 13 amino acids. Germline V gives CDR1 MDHEN, CDR2 SYDVKM. The CDR3 nucleotides read TGTGCCAGCAGTTGGGACAGGCCCTTCGAGCAGTACTTC. Protein: CASSWDRPFEQYF.

This clone was seen repeatedly, ten times or more. The chain carries TRBV6-2 or TRBV6-3 and TRBJ2-1, with 11 bases aligning to TRBD2. Germline trimming cut 7 bases from V and 5 bases from J; bases unmatched to any gene: 19. CDR1 MNHEY and CDR2 SVGEGT come from the germline V gene. This CDR3 region has 19 residues. DNA of the CDR3: TGTGCCAGCACCCCCGGGTTGGGACTAGCGGCCCTCGGGGACAATGAGCAGTTCTTC. Translating it yields CASTPGLGLAALGDNEQFF.

V usage is TRBV9 and J usage is TRBJ1-5; D might be TRBD1 (5 bases). Trimming pared 3 bases from V and 1 base from J, leaving 8 bases between. Germline V gene data show CDR1 as SGDLS and CDR2 as YYNGEE. This CDR3 has 14 amino acids. The CDR3 DNA reads as TGTGCCAGCAGCGGGGGGGAAAGCAATCAGCCCCAGCATTTT. Its protein is CASSGGESNQPQHF. Combining the CDR3 with reference TRBV9 and TRBJ1-5 gives the whole variable domain DSGVTQTPKHLITATGQRVTLRCSPRSGDLSVYWYQQSLDQGLQFLIQYYNGEERAKGNILERFSAQQFPDLHSELNLSSLELGDSALYFCASSGGESNQPQHFGDGTRLSIL.

This clone was counted between two and nine times. V and J are TRBV18 and TRBJ2-5, with a weak D call TRBD1 (6 bases). This CDR3 is 13 amino acids long. Germline V gene sequence: CDR1 KGHSH, CDR2 LQKENI. V lost 6 bases and J 0 bases, leaving 8 bases between the germline ends. CDR3 coding DNA: TGTGCCAGCTCCACAGGGTACCAAGAGACCCAGTACTTC. This encodes CASSTGYQETQYF.